This T cell receptor (beta chain) was recovered during a study of blood T cell repertoires in COVID-19 (dated by TCRdb to about 2020). For the study in its entirety: Samples from collaborators originated in the United States, Italy and Spain and spanned both the acute and convalescent phases of COVID-19. The prospective study material was composed of cDNA or gDNA derived from T cells, B-cell-depleted T cells, or PBMCs. Deeply sampled blood TCRbeta repertoires from subjects exposed to, actively infected with, or recovered from COVID-19 were included in the dataset. The repertoires were made available in a free public database intended to serve as a resource for research on the immune response to SARS-CoV-2. The samples were drawn from two sources: the first 160 participants of the ongoing ImmuneRACE study, and over 950 subjects contributed by 6 global collaborators. Nearly every sample came with metadata listing a de-identified subject ID, COVID-19 status, age in years and sex. Where available, HLA class I and class II types were obtained from metadata supplied by the sample provider rather than from assay-based typing.

The paper as a whole reports these results and caveats: The amount of clinical and demographic metadata varied by source and participant and was provided uncurated.

The germline V gene (reference sequence) sets CDR1 to SGHAT and CDR2 to FQDESV. The CDR3 runs 14 amino acids, cysteine and phenylalanine included. Just the 42-base CDR3 DNA is kept, in frame starting at base 1. At the junction V is shortened by 7 bases and J by 0 bases, with 10 bases in between. The immunoSEQ Assay, a bias-controlled multiplex PCR, was used to amplify TCRbeta CDR3 regions from genomic DNA. Per the original workflow: The number of nucleated cells in each sample was estimated by amplification of reference gene primers within the assay. To quantify the absolute abundance of each unique TCRbeta CDR3 rearrangement, sequence reads were collapsed and filtered. For each sample, productive Simpson clonality was calculated as the square root of Simpson's diversity index over productive rearrangements. The clones in this table, taken by TCRdb from immuneACCESS, are in-frame only. Not every clone is retained; where verified, under half of the shortfall comes from an unresolved V gene, and the cause of the rest is unknown. V, J and clone size derive from that table, while D and trimming were established from the DNA sequence. Within this sample are about 80,000 clones, with over 75% of them counted one time only. Of the sample, around 9.7% is held by the ten largest clones.

Note on this clone: Its binding antigen is unknown. No much larger clonotype is one base removed from it; base qualities were not supplied.

Each collaborating institution followed its own protocols to collect whole blood in K2EDTA tubes. For TCRbeta analysis, collaborators shipped samples as frozen whole blood, isolated PBMCs, or DNA extracted from either of those sample types. The clonotype was recovered from a human donor in a cohort sampled during active COVID-19. Sequenced input: peripheral blood. Recombination connected TRBV11-1 to TRBJ1-3; the D segment could be TRBD1, given 5 matching bases. This receptor carries the CDR3 CASTADNSGNTIYF. The DNA sequence is given as TGTGCCAGCACCGCGGACAACTCTGGAAACACCATATATTTT.